The 14 T cell receptor beta chains given below trace back to one sample, sequenced in a study of T cells after yellow fever vaccination. TCRdb reprocessed the 5' RACE reads with MiXCR, giving one entry per CDR3 protein. The sample has tens of thousands of distinct CDR3 sequences; 7.4% are singletons. The specimen comprised CD8+ T cells sorted from PBMCs, sampled 15 days after the yellow fever booster vaccination. The receptors come from a man younger than 45 who received the YFV17D yellow fever vaccine.

This clonotype was found many times. The J gene is TRBJ2-1, the V gene TRBV20-1, with D uncertain. Germline CDR1 is DFQATT and CDR2 is SNEGSKA (reference sequence). This CDR3 spans 10 amino acids. Trimming removed 0 bases from V and 12 bases from J, with 6 bases in between. The CDR3 spells CSARESRQFF. The CDR3 DNA is TGCAGTGCTAGAGAGTCACGGCAGTTCTTC.

This clonotype was detected many times. The V and J genes are TRBV11-2 and TRBJ2-2; D ambiguous. The germline gives CDR1 SGHAT, CDR2 FQNNGV. The CDR3 loop spans 14 amino acids. Between the trimmed V and J ends, which lost 8 bases and 4 bases, there was a span of 14 bases. The CDR3 nucleotides are TGTGCCAGCCTTATTTGGGCAGGCACCGGGGAGCTGTTTTTT. This gives the protein CASLIWAGTGELFF.

This clonotype showed up many times. The chain recombines TRBV7-9 with TRBJ2-5; possibly TRBD1 or TRBD2 for D (5 bases each). V dropped 5 bases and J dropped 7 bases, with 20 bases sitting between them. The CDR3 consists of 15 residues. Germline V lookup: CDR1 SEHNR, CDR2 FQNEAQ (reference sequence). CDR3 sequence (DNA): TGTGCCAGCAGCATAGAGGGACCACGCAAGACGACCCAGTACTTC. This encodes CASSIEGPRKTTQYF.

This clonotype was counted ten times or more. The V gene is TRBV7-6, the J gene TRBJ2-7; D gene ambiguous. The CDR3 is 13 amino acids. Germline lookup yields CDR1 SGHVS and CDR2 FNYEAQ. Trimming left V 1 base short and J 7 bases short, with 11 bases between. CDR3 DNA: TGTGCCAGCAGCTTAGACCCGATGGGGGAGCAGTACTTC. Protein: CASSLDPMGEQYF.

This clonotype was recorded at least ten times. The chain couples TRBV29-1 to TRBJ2-2; 11 bases agree with TRBD2. V gave up 5 bases and J gave up 6 bases; unmatched junction bases: 5. There are 14 residues in the CDR3. Germline CDR1 SQVTM, CDR2 ANQGSEA. CDR3 bases: TGCAGCGTTAACGGACTAGCGGGTCCCGGGGAGCTGTTTTTT. Its protein product is CSVNGLAGPGELFF.

This sequence joins TRBV7-6 and TRBJ2-3, with 11 bases that match TRBD2. CDR3 length equals 16 residues. J lost 6 bases, V lost 7 bases, and 12 bases had no gene match. The V gene's germline CDR1 is SGHVS and CDR2 FNYEAQ. CDR3 DNA: TGTGCCAGCAAAACGAACCTAGCGGGAGGTCCTGATACGCAGTATTTT. It yields the protein CASKTNLAGGPDTQYF.

This clonotype has ten or more counts. The chain employs TRBV5-1 and TRBJ2-7, with TRBD1 as a possible D gene (5 bases). Trimming shortened V by 4 bases and J by 4 bases, and 9 bases separated the two germline ends. Germline CDR1 and CDR2: SGHRS and YFSETQ. The CDR3 runs 12 residues. CDR3 coding DNA: TGCGCCAGCAGCCCCAGGGTTTACGAGCAGTACTTC. Amino acids: CASSPRVYEQYF.

This clonotype was counted at least ten times. V is TRBV5-1 and J is TRBJ2-1; TRBD1 matches 9 bases. The trim removed 4 bases at V and 8 bases at J, leaving 10 bases unmatched. The CDR3 loop spans 15 amino acids. Germline CDR1 SGHRS, CDR2 YFSETQ. The CDR3 loop is CASSAEGTGSDEQFF. DNA of the CDR3: TGCGCCAGCAGCGCCGAAGGGACAGGGAGCGATGAGCAGTTCTTC.

This clonotype was detected ten times or more. CDR3 sequence reads: CASNRGEYTEAFF. In DNA, the CDR3 is TGTGCCTCCAATCGGGGGGAGTACACTGAAGCTTTCTTT. This chain connects TRBV6-2 or TRBV6-3 to TRBJ1-1; D is perhaps TRBD1 (5 bases). CDR1 MNHEY and CDR2 SVGEGT come from the germline V gene. V gave up 11 bases and J gave up 3 bases, with 16 bases separating them. This CDR3 contains 13 residues.

This clonotype came up many times. V usage is TRBV7-9 and J usage is TRBJ2-1, with a weak D call TRBD2 (6 bases). Germline CDR1 is SEHNR and CDR2 is FQNEAQ (reference sequence). The CDR3 sequence is 13 residues long. The ends were cut back, 5 bases at V and 10 bases at J, with 15 bases in the middle. The CDR3 here is CASSPGLREEQFF. CDR3 coding DNA: TGTGCCAGCAGCCCCGGACTTCGGGAGGAGCAGTTCTTC.

This clonotype was seen ten or more times. The gene calls are TRBV12-3 or TRBV12-4 and TRBJ2-5; 7 nucleotides agree with TRBD2. This CDR3 contains 12 residues. Losses at the gene ends were 6 bases for V and 2 bases for J; bases not matched to a gene: 0. CDR3 DNA sequence: TGTGCCAGCAGGGGACTACAAGAGACCCAGTACTTC. Residues: CASRGLQETQYF.

This clonotype was picked up many times. The junction and the germline gene differ at one end; a read error may be behind it. The chain is built from TRBV20-1 and TRBJ2-7; TRBD1 might be the D (6 bases). The CDR3 is 13 residues long. Looked up from germline, CDR1 is DFQATT and CDR2 is SNEGSKA (reference sequence). CDR3 protein: CSARGQLPYEQYF. The CDR3 coding sequence is TGCAGTGCCAGAGGACAGCTACCCTACGAGCAGTACTTC.

As concerns this clonotype: A much larger clonotype is one base distant, so this may be a read error. Here the CDR3 DNA reads TGTGCCAGCACCAAGCTACGGGAGTGGGACAAGCAGTACTTC. Translating it yields CASTKLREWDKQYF. The chain uses TRBV28 and TRBJ2-7; D possibly matches TRBD1 or TRBD2 (6 bases each). Germline loops: CDR1 MDHEN, CDR2 SYDVKM. Trimming stripped 7 bases from V and 8 bases from J, with 21 bases between. The CDR3 runs to 14 residues. Combining the CDR3 with reference TRBV28 and TRBJ2-7 gives the whole variable domain DVKVTQSSRYLVKRTGEKVFLECVQDMDHENMFWYRQDPGLGLRLIYFSYDVKMKEKGDIPEGYSVSREKKERFSLILESASTNQTSMYLCASTKLREWDKQYFGPGTRLTVT.

This clonotype was detected a few times. The chain employs TRBV4-3 and TRBJ2-5, with D perhaps matching TRBD1 (6 bases). There are 16 residues in the CDR3. The germline V gene has CDR1 LGHNA and CDR2 YSLEER. Trimming pared 0 bases from V and 5 bases from J, leaving 16 bases between. CDR3 nucleotides: TGCGCCAGCAGCCAAGATCTTGGACAGACTCCGGAGACCCAGTACTTC. Amino acid sequence: CASSQDLGQTPETQYF.